The 20 T cell receptor beta chains in this list originate from one sample, sequenced in a study of early T cells in non-severe SARS-CoV-2 infection. From the 5' RACE reads, TCRdb called clonotypes with MiXCR, one entry per CDR3 protein. The sample has under 25,000 distinct CDR3 sequences; roughly 4.7% are singletons. The source material was whole blood. All receptors come from an adult who was a healthcare worker with PCR-confirmed SARS-CoV-2 infection or an uninfected control (not recorded which).

This clonotype was found once. The V gene is TRBV12-3 or TRBV12-4, the J gene TRBJ2-5; 10 nucleotides match TRBD2. This CDR3 has 15 amino acids. V lost 5 bases, J lost 8 bases, and 11 bases stayed unmatched. CDR3 loop: CASSLREVAGGTQYF. The CDR3 nucleotides read TGTGCCAGCAGTCTCCGGGAGGTAGCGGGGGGAACCCAGTACTTC.

This clonotype was recorded many times. The genes are TRBV6-2 or TRBV6-3 and TRBJ2-6; no definite D call. The CDR3 spans 16 residues. V gave up 5 bases and J gave up 0 bases, with 11 bases separating them. CDR1 and CDR2 (germline): MNHEY, SVGEGT. CDR3 bases: TGTGCCAGCAGTGATGAAGGAAGCTCTGGGGCCAACGTCCTGACTTTC. Translating gives CASSDEGSSGANVLTF.

This clonotype is medium-sized. The CDR3 sequence: CASSLGPSGDRGNTIYF. The CDR3 DNA sequence: TGTGCCAGCAGCTTAGGACCCTCCGGGGATAGGGGAAACACCATATATTTT. The chain couples TRBV7-2 to TRBJ1-3; D call uncertain. The CDR3 has 17 residues. Trimming pared 1 base from V and 4 bases from J, leaving 17 bases between. Germline V gene lookup returns CDR1 SGHTA and CDR2 FQGNSA.

This clonotype was seen repeatedly, ten times or more. V usage is TRBV4-3 and J usage is TRBJ2-2, with TRBD2 identical over 12 bases. This CDR3 contains 17 residues. V lost 1 base and J lost 4; bases outside the gene matches: 4. Germline V lookup: CDR1 LGHNA, CDR2 YSLEER. The CDR3 here is CASSQGTSGASTGELFF. The CDR3 DNA is TGCGCCAGCAGCCAAGGGACTAGCGGGGCTTCCACCGGGGAGCTGTTTTTT.

This clonotype showed up many times. The chain has TRBV7-2 and TRBJ1-1; D is perhaps TRBD1 (5 bases). The V end lost 6 bases, the J end lost 1 base, and 18 bases lay between the germline ends. From germline, CDR1 is SGHTA and CDR2 FQGNSA. The CDR3 totals 16 residues. The CDR3 region is CASRLADSRKNTEAFF. The CDR3 DNA is TGTGCCAGCAGGTTGGCAGACAGTAGAAAGAACACTGAAGCTTTCTTT.

This clonotype was recorded at least ten times. The chain combines TRBV14 with TRBJ1-3; D not resolved. The germline V gene has CDR1 SGHDN and CDR2 FVKESK. The CDR3 is made up of 13 amino acids. V was cut by 2 bases and J by 0 bases, with 2 bases left in between. CDR3 sequence (DNA): TGTGCCAGCAGCCAATTCTCTGGAAACACCATATATTTT. Encoded protein: CASSQFSGNTIYF. The entire variable domain, with the rest obtained from reference TRBV14 and TRBJ1-3, is as follows: EAGVTQFPSHSVIEKGQTVTLRCDPISGHDNLYWYRRVMGKEIKFLLHFVKESKQDESGMPNNRFLAERTGGTYSTLKVQPAELEDSGVYFCASSQFSGNTIYFGEGSWLTVV.

There are many counts of this clonotype. The CDR3 spells CASSPGTGVIGTEAFF. The CDR3 DNA is TGCGCCAGCAGCCCTGGGACAGGGGTTATTGGCACTGAAGCTTTCTTT. V usage is TRBV5-1 and J usage is TRBJ1-1; 10 nucleotides agree with TRBD1. Germline V gives CDR1 SGHRS, CDR2 YFSETQ. With 4 bases clipped from V and 4 bases from J, the junction kept 10 bases outside the gene matches. The CDR3 extends over 16 amino acids.

The J gene is TRBJ2-7, the V gene TRBV7-2; the D gene could be TRBD1 or TRBD2 (8 bases each). Germline CDR1 and CDR2: SGHTA and FQGNSA. V shed 4 bases and J shed 7 bases, with 20 bases lying between them. CDR3 length equals 15 residues. CDR3 loop: CASSSRGQGGREQYF. CDR3 bases: TGTGCCAGCAGCTCACGCGGACAGGGCGGGAGGGAGCAGTACTTC.

This clonotype appeared a few times. The V and J genes are TRBV19 and TRBJ2-3; no clear D gene. Germline assignment: CDR1 LNHDA and CDR2 SQIVND (reference sequence). V lost 11 bases to trimming and J lost 4 bases, with 16 bases between them. This CDR3 has 13 residues. The CDR3 bases are TGTGCCGGATCAGCCGCGGTATCAGATACGCAGTATTTT. Amino acid sequence: CAGSAAVSDTQYF.

This clonotype was observed at least ten times. The chain combines TRBV12-3 or TRBV12-4 with TRBJ2-7; 8 bases line up with TRBD2. This CDR3 region has 13 residues. The V and J ends lost 3 bases and 7 bases, in that order; junction bases with no gene match: 5. The CDR3 loop is CASSFAEREEQYF. The CDR3 DNA follows: TGTGCCAGCAGTTTCGCAGAGCGGGAGGAGCAGTACTTC.

This clonotype has only a few counts. The chain's CDR3 is CASSDRGTFGTDTQYF. The CDR3 nucleotides read TGTGCCAGCAGCGACAGGGGAACGTTCGGAACAGATACGCAGTATTTT. The chain joins TRBV28 to TRBJ2-3; 8 nucleotides match TRBD1. Germline-derived CDR1 and CDR2 are MDHEN and SYDVKM. CDR3 length: 16 residues. The ends lost 6 bases at V and 3 bases at J; junction bases unmatched: 11.

In its sample, this clonotype was seen a few times. For the CDR3, the DNA is TGTGCCAGCAGCTACCGGTGGGAGGGGGCTGGCGGCTACACCTTC. The encoded protein is CASSYRWEGAGGYTF. The chain joins TRBV6-5 to TRBJ1-2; 7 nucleotides align to TRBD1. The germline gives CDR1 MNHEY, CDR2 SVGAGI. CDR3 length: 15 residues. The V gene end was trimmed by 6 bases and the J gene end by 8 bases; junction bases not matched to a gene: 15.

This rearrangement joins TRBV4-1 to TRBJ2-5; 13 bases match TRBD2. The CDR3 runs to 16 residues. Germline V gene lookup returns CDR1 MGHRA and CDR2 YSYEKL. After removal of 4 bases from V and 4 bases from J, the junction contained 6 bases not matched to a gene. This CDR3 reads CASSLGLAGSGETQYF. The CDR3 bases are TGCGCCAGCAGCCTGGGACTAGCGGGGTCAGGAGAGACCCAGTACTTC.

This clonotype has at least ten counts. The chain has TRBV20-1 and TRBJ1-2; D remains ambiguous. The CDR3 is 14 residues long. Germline CDR1 DFQATT, CDR2 SNEGSKA (reference sequence). V was pared by 6 bases and J by 4 bases, with 18 bases between. The CDR3 reads CSASLNTDGYGYTF. In nucleotides, the CDR3 is TGCAGTGCCAGCCTAAACACCGATGGCTATGGCTACACCTTC.

This clonotype has at least ten counts. The gene calls are TRBV15 and TRBJ2-7; no definite D call. The CDR3 has 13 amino acids. The V end was cut by 0 bases, the J end by 3 bases, with 6 bases between. CDR1 LNHNV and CDR2 YYDKDF come from the germline V gene (reference sequence). The CDR3 region is CATSRDTVYEQYF. The CDR3 DNA follows: TGTGCCACCAGCAGAGACACAGTCTACGAGCAGTACTTC.

This clonotype was seen at least ten times. The chain has TRBV28 and TRBJ1-2, with TRBD1 matching 7 bases. Germline V gene data show CDR1 as MDHEN and CDR2 as SYDVKM. This CDR3 is 14 amino acids long. J gave up 5 bases and V 7 bases, and 10 bases lay outside the gene matches. The CDR3: CASTRQGPPYGYTF. The CDR3 DNA follows: TGTGCCAGCACCCGACAGGGTCCCCCATATGGCTACACCTTC.

This clonotype was detected many times. V usage is TRBV2 and J usage is TRBJ2-5; no reliable D call. V was cut by 6 bases and J by 2 bases, with 4 bases left in between. The CDR3 contains 11 residues. Germline-derived CDR1 and CDR2 are SNHLY and FYNNEI. The CDR3 sequence: CASSQQETQYF. The CDR3 DNA sequence: TGTGCCAGCAGCCAGCAAGAGACCCAGTACTTC.

This clonotype was counted at least ten times. J is TRBJ2-3 and V is TRBV3-1, with 7 positions matching TRBD2. This CDR3 comprises 14 residues. With V trimmed by 4 bases and J by 8 bases, 9 bases remained unmatched. Germline loops: CDR1 LGHDT, CDR2 YNNKEL (reference sequence). The DNA of the CDR3 is TGTGCCAGCAGCCCGGGACTATCCCATGGTACGCAGTATTTT. As protein: CASSPGLSHGTQYF.

This clonotype was observed at least ten times. The chain combines TRBV7-8 with TRBJ2-1, with D hard to call. The CDR3 runs to 13 residues. The germline V gene encodes CDR1 SGHVS and CDR2 FQNEAQ. Between the trimmed V and J ends, which lost 1 base and 6 bases, there was a span of 7 bases. Here the CDR3 DNA reads TGTGCCAGCAGCTTAGACAGAGGCAATGAGCAGTTCTTC. Translation: CASSLDRGNEQFF.

This clonotype was counted a few times. V usage is TRBV4-2 and J usage is TRBJ2-1; D remains ambiguous. In germline, CDR1 is LGHNA, CDR2 YNFKEQ. V dropped 10 bases and J dropped 0 bases, with 13 bases sitting between them. The length of the CDR3 is 14 residues. The chain's CDR3 is CATDLGNSYNEQFF. The CDR3 DNA is TGTGCCACCGACCTAGGGAACTCCTACAATGAGCAGTTCTTC.